These 5 T cell receptor beta chains were all obtained from the same sample, sequenced in a study of blood T cell repertoires in COVID-19. The method was immunoSEQ multiplex PCR; TCRdb's version includes in-frame clones alone and lacks a portion of them. Found here are roughly 240,000 clones, roughly 82% of them singletons; the top ten hold over 5.5%. The sample consisted of peripheral blood. These receptors all stem from a woman of 80 years or more with COVID-19, enrolled during active disease.

DNA of the CDR3: TGTGCCAGCAGCCCCGGGACGGGGGTGGCAAAACTGTTTTTT. It translates to CASSPGTGVAKLFF. The chain employs TRBV3-1 (or the pseudogene TRBV3-2) and TRBJ1-4; D is perhaps TRBD1 (5 bases). The CDR3 has 14 residues. V gave up 4 bases and J gave up 10 bases, with 16 bases separating them. CDR1 is LGHDT, CDR2 YNNKEL, per germline (reference sequence).

The rearrangement links TRBV23-1 to TRBJ2-7, with 8 bases matching TRBD1. TRBV23-1 is assigned to the ORF class and has an uncertain function. The CDR3 spans 16 residues. Losses at the gene ends were 3 bases for V and 3 bases for J; bases not matched to a gene: 10. DNA for the CDR3: TGCGCCAGCAGTCACTCACCGGGACAGGAGCGCTACGAGCAGTACGTC. This gives the protein CASSHSPGQERYEQYV.

This clone was observed a single time. The rearrangement uses TRBV6-1 and TRBJ1-3; 10 nucleotides line up with TRBD1. The trim removed 3 bases at V and 0 bases at J, leaving 5 bases unmatched. The germline CDR1 and CDR2 sequences are MNHNS and SASEGT. This CDR3 is 17 amino acids long. CDR3 amino acids: CASSDGTGDFSGNTIYF. The CDR3 region has the DNA TGTGCCAGCAGTGACGGGACAGGGGATTTCTCTGGAAACACCATATATTTT.

This sequence joins TRBV5-1 and TRBJ1-2; a possible D gene is TRBD1 (5 bases). The germline CDR1 and CDR2 sequences are SGHRS and YFSETQ. The CDR3 is made up of 13 amino acids. The V gene lost 3 bases and the J gene lost 3 bases, with 9 bases spanning the gap. This CDR3 reads CASSWGGDYGYTF. In DNA, the CDR3 is TGCGCCAGCAGCTGGGGAGGGGACTATGGCTACACCTTC. Based on the CDR3 plus reference TRBV5-1 and TRBJ1-2, the full variable domain is KAGVTQTPRYLIKTRGQQVTLSCSPISGHRSVSWYQQTPGQGLQFLFEYFSETQRNKGNFPGRFSGRQFSNSRSEMNVSTLELGDSALYLCASSWGGDYGYTFGSGTRLTVV.

This chain links TRBV29-1 with TRBJ2-7; 10 bases line up with TRBD1. The CDR3 contains 15 residues. Trimming removed 6 bases from V and 2 bases from J; junction bases left unmatched: 10. Germline-derived CDR1 and CDR2 are SQVTM and ANQGSEA. This CDR3 reads CSVAPGQGTTYEQYF. The CDR3 DNA reads as TGCAGCGTCGCTCCGGGACAGGGGACAACCTACGAGCAGTACTTC.